The sequence of this TCR beta chain was determined in a study of shared clonotypes between healthy human individuals. Background on the study: Contributing individuals were two females and a few males aged 18 to 49.

Trimming cost V 4 bases and J 6 bases; bases outside gene matches: 7. The CDR3 is made up of 15 amino acids. Per germline, CDR1 LNHDA and CDR2 SQIVND (reference sequence). CD45RO-negative cells were positively selected for CCR7, leaving out terminally differentiated effector memory CD45RA+ cells. Profiling relied on immunoSEQ multiplex PCR, and the TCRdb table lists in-frame clones only, not all of them. Among approximately 740,000 clones listed, 85% to 95% were seen once. The J gene is TRBJ2-3, the V gene TRBV19; TRBD2 matches at 10 bases. The specimen was naive CD8+ T cells sorted from blood. This TCR was recovered from a man aged 25-45 years in good health. CDR3 in DNA: TGTGCCAGTAGTACTGAACTAGCGGGGACGGATACGCAGTATTTT. Encoded protein: CASSTELAGTDTQYF.